Listed here is a single TCR beta chain. What it binds is unknown. Since a much larger clone is just one base distant, this may be a read error. The entry originates in a study of T cells in Graves' hyperthyroidism and ophthalmopathy. TCR beta CDR3 region amplification was performed from RNA transcripts. Researchers ran a first-round RT-PCR on the TCR CDR3 using the HTBI primer set. Each CDR3 protein is one row after TCRdb ran MiXCR on the multiplex PCR reads. The data show 500,000 to 600,000 distinct CDR3 sequences, nearly 20% seen once. Under 3 months was the duration of disease in ophthalmopathy patients, who also had a Clinical Activity Score of at least 3 and a NOSPECS grade of at least 4. Pregnant or lactating patients were excluded, as were those with uncontrolled infection or other autoimmune disease. Study-level points and caveats: A model using 13 V-J features told ophthalmopathy apart from stable hyperthyroidism.

Sample: blood. This receptor was identified in a man aged 35 to 55 with Graves' ophthalmopathy.

The CDR3 bases are TGTGCCACCAACAGAGATCCGGGGTCGCACGAGCAGTACTTC. Its protein product is CATNRDPGSHEQYF. The genes are TRBV15 and TRBJ2-7, with a possible D match to TRBD2 (5 bases). This CDR3 contains 14 residues. Germline values: CDR1 LNHNV, CDR2 YYDKDF (reference sequence).